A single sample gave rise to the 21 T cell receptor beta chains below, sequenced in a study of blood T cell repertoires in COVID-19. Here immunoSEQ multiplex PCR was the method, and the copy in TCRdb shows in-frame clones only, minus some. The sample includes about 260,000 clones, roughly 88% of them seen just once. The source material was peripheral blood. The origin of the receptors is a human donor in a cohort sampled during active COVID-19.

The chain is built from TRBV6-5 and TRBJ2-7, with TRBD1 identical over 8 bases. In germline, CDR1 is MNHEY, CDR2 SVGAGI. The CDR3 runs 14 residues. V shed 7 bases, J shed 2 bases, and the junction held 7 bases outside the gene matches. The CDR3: CASNHRTGPYEQYF. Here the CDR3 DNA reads TGTGCCAGCAACCACAGGACAGGGCCCTACGAGCAGTACTTC.

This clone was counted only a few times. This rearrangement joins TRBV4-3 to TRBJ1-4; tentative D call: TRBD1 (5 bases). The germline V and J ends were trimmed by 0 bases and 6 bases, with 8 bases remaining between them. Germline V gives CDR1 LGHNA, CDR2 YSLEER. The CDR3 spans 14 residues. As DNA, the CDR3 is TGCGCCAGCAGCCAAGATCTAGGGGATGAAAAACTGTTTTTT. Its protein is CASSQDLGDEKLFF.

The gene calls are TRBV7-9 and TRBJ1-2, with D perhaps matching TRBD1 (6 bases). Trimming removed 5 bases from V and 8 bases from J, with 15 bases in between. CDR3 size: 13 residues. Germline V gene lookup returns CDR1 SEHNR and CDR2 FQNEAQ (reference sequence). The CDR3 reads CASSLSRGLGYTF. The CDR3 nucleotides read TGTGCCAGCAGCCTGAGCAGGGGCTTGGGCTACACCTTC.

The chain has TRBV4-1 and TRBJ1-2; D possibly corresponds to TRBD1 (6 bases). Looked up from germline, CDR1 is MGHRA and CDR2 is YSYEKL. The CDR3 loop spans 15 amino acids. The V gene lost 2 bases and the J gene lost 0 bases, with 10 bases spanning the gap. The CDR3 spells CASSQRTVTNYGYTF. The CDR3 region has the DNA TGCGCCAGCAGCCAACGGACAGTCACTAACTATGGCTACACCTTC.

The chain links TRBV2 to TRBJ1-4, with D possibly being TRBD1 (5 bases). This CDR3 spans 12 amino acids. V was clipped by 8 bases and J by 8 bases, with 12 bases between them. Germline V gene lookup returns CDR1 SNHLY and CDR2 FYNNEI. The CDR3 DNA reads TGTGCCAGCCACGGAGGGGACGAAAAACTGTTTTTT. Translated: CASHGGDEKLFF.

The CDR3 region has the DNA TGTGCCAGCAGCTTGGTGCCCAGCGGGGCCGACTACGAGCAGTACTTC. Its protein is CASSLVPSGADYEQYF. The V gene is TRBV7-9, the J gene TRBJ2-7; 7 bases fit TRBD2. Germline values: CDR1 SEHNR, CDR2 FQNEAQ (reference sequence). J lost 3 bases, V lost 3 bases, and 11 bases had no gene match. The CDR3 is 16 residues long.

The CDR3: CASRFGTDGDEAFF. The CDR3 DNA is TGTGCCAGCAGATTCGGGACAGATGGGGATGAAGCTTTCTTT. The genes are TRBV7-2 and TRBJ1-1, with 7 bases identical to TRBD1. V lost 6 bases to trimming and J lost 7 bases; unmatched junction nucleotides: 11. The CDR3 loop spans 14 amino acids. Looked up from germline, CDR1 is SGHTA and CDR2 is FQGNSA.

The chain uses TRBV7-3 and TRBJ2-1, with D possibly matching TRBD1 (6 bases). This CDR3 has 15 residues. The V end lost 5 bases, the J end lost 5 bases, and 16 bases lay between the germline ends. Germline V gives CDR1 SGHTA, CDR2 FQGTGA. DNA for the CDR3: TGTGCCAGCAGCCCAGGTGGGGGCGAGAACAATGAGCAGTTCTTC. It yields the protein CASSPGGGENNEQFF.

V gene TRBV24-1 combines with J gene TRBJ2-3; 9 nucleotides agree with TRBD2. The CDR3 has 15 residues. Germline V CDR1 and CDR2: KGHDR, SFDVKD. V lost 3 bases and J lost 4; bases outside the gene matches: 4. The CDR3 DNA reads TGTGCCACCAGTGATGTCCTAGCGGGGTCAGATACGCAGTATTTT. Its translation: CATSDVLAGSDTQYF.

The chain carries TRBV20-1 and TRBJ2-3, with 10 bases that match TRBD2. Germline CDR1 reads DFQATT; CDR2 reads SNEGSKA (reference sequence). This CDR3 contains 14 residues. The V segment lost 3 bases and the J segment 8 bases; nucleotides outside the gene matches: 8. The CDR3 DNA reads TGCAGTGCTAGTTTGGCTAGCGGGGGAGCTACGCAGTATTTT. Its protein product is CSASLASGGATQYF.

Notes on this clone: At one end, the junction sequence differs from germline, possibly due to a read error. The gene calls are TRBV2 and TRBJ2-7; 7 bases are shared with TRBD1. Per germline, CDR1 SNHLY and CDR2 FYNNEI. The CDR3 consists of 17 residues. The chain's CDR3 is CASTEIGTASRSYEQYF. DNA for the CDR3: TGTGCCAGCACTGAAATCGGGACAGCTTCCCGGTCCTACGAGCAGTACTTC.

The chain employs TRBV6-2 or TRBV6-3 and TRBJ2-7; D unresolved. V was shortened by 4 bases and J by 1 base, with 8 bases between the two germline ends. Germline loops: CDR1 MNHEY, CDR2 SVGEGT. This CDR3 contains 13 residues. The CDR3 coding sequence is TGTGCCAGCAGTTCGACAATTTCCTACGAGCAGTACTTC. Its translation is CASSSTISYEQYF.

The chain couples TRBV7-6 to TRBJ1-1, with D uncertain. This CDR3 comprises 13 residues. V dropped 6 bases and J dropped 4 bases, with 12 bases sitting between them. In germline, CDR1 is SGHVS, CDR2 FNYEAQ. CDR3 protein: CASSHLEGTEAFF. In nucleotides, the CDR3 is TGTGCCAGCAGTCACCTCGAGGGCACTGAAGCTTTCTTT.

As DNA, the CDR3 is TGTGCCAGCAGGCCTGGACAGGGAAGAACTGAAGCTTTCTTT. Protein sequence: CASRPGQGRTEAFF. This chain connects TRBV5-4 to TRBJ1-1; TRBD1 aligns across 8 bases. The CDR3 contains 14 residues. The J segment lost 5 bases and the V segment lost 5 bases, leaving 8 bases of the junction unmatched. Germline CDR1 reads SGHNT; CDR2 reads YYREEE (reference sequence).

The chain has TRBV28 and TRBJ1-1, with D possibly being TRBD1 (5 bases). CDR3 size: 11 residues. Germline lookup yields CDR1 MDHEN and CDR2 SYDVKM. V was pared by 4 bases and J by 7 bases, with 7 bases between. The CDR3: CASSWGVEAFF. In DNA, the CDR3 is TGTGCCAGCAGTTGGGGGGTTGAAGCTTTCTTT.

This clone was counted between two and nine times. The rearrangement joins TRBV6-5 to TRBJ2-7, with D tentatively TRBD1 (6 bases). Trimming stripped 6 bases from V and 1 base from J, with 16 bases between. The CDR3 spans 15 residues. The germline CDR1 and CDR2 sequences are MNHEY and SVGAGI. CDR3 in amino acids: CASRQGAGASYEQYF. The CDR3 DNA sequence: TGTGCCAGCAGACAAGGAGCAGGGGCTTCCTACGAGCAGTACTTC.

The CDR3 nucleotides read TGTGCCAGCAGCCAAGCCCTCGGTAGCGGGATATACGAGCAGTACTTC. This translates into CASSQALGSGIYEQYF. The rearrangement joins TRBV3-1 (or the pseudogene TRBV3-2) to TRBJ2-7; 8 bases match TRBD2. With 1 base clipped from V and 4 bases from J, the junction kept 9 bases outside the gene matches. The CDR3 covers 16 residues. Germline V lookup: CDR1 LGHDT, CDR2 YNNKEL (reference sequence).

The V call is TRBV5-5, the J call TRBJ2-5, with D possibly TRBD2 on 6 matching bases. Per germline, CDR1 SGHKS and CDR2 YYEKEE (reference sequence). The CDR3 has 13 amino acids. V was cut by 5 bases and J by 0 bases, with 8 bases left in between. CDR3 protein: CASRRGNQETQYF. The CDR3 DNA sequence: TGTGCCAGCAGGCGGGGCAACCAAGAGACCCAGTACTTC.

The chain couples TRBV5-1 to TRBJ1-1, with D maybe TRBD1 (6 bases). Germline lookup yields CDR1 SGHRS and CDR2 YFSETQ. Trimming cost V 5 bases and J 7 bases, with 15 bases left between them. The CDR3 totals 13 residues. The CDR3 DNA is TGCGCCAGCAGAGAATCAGGGGCCGGTGAAGCTTTCTTT. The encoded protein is CASRESGAGEAFF. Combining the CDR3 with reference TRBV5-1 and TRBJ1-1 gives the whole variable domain KAGVTQTPRYLIKTRGQQVTLSCSPISGHRSVSWYQQTPGQGLQFLFEYFSETQRNKGNFPGRFSGRQFSNSRSEMNVSTLELGDSALYLCASRESGAGEAFFGQGTRLTVV.

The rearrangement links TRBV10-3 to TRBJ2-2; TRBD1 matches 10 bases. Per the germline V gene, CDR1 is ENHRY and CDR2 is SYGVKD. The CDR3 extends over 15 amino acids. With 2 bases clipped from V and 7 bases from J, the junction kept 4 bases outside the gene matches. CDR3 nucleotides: TGTGCCATCAGTGAGGGGACAGGGGCTCACGGGGAGCTGTTTTTT. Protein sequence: CAISEGTGAHGELFF.

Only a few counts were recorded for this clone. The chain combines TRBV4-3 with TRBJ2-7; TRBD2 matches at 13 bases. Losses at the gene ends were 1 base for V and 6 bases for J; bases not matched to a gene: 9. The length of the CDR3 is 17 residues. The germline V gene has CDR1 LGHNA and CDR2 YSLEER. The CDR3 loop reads CASSQGLGLAGEGEQYF. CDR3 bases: TGCGCCAGCAGCCAAGGCCTTGGACTAGCGGGAGAGGGCGAGCAGTACTTC.